This T cell receptor (beta chain) was profiled in a study of spatial heterogeneity in lung cancer. Across the study: Follow-up PBMC specimens underwent sequencing when available; their median timing was about 2 years after resection.

Every individual TCR cDNA molecule carried its own unique molecular identifier, which allowed correction of PCR and sequencing errors. TCRdb re-analysed the 5' RACE reads in MiXCR, keeping a single row per CDR3 protein. The table lists more than 25,000 distinct CDR3 sequences, around 5.9% of them singletons. This clonotype is categorized as medium-sized. The CDR3 runs to 14 residues. V was trimmed by 2 bases and J by 8 bases, leaving 13 bases between them. Per the germline V gene, CDR1 is SGHRS and CDR2 is YFSETQ. Time point of the sample: blood at routine non-recurrence follow-up after resection. Whole RNA, which was extracted from tumor, nontumor lung tissue or frozen PBMC, was sequenced without any cell sorting.

The TCR sequence derives from a male donor with early-stage non-small cell lung cancer. This sequence joins TRBV5-1 and TRBJ1-4; D remains ambiguous. Source: PBMCs, taken at follow-up. The CDR3 nucleotides read TGCGCCAGCAGCTTTAACGCGGAGATCGAAAAACTGTTTTTT. It yields the protein CASSFNAEIEKLFF.